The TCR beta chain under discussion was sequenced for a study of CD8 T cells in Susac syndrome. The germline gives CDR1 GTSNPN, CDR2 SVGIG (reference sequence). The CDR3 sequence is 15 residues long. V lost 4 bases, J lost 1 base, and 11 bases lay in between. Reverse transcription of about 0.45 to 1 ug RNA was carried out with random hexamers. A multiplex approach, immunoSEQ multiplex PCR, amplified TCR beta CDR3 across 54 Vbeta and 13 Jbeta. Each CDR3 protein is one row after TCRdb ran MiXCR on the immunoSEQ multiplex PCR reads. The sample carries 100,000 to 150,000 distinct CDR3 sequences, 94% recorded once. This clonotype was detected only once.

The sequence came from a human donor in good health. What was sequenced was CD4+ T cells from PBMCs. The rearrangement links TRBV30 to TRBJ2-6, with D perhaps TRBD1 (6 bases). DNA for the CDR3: TGTGCCTGGAACAGGGTAGAATCTGGGGCCAACGTCCTGACTTTC. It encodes CAWNRVESGANVLTF.